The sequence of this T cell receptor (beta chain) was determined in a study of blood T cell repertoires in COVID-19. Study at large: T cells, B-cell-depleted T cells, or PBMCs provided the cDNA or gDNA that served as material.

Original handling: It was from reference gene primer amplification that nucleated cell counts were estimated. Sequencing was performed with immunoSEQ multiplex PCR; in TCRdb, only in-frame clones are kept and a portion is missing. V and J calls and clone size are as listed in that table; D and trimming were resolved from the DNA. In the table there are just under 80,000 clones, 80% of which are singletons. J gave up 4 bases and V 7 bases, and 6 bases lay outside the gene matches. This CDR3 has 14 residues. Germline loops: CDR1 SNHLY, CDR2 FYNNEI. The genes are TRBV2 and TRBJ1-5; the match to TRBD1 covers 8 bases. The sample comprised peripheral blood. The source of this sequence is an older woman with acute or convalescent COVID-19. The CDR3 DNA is TGTGCCAGCACCGAGGACAGGGTAAATCAGCCCCAGCATTTT. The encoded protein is CASTEDRVNQPQHF.